This T cell receptor (beta chain) emerged from a study of naive and memory T cell subsets. The treatment denotes: skin biopsy from PPD injection site in Mantoux-positive individual. Unsorted total RNA, roughly 1 to 1,100 ng, was DNase treated before reverse transcription. Skin biopsies came from PPD injection sites in Mantoux-positive individuals. Reverse transcription of blood and skin TCR RNA was primed at alpha and beta constant regions. Ligated cDNA underwent four rounds of PCR with nested alpha and beta constant region primers and SP2. Each CDR3 protein is one row after TCRdb ran MiXCR on the UMI-ligation and nested PCR reads. This sample yields over 15,000 distinct CDR3 sequences, of which about a tenth are seen a single time; approximately 6.3% belongs to the top ten. The CDR3 sequence is 15 residues long. Trimming removed 7 bases from V and 5 bases from J; junction bases left unmatched: 8.

The table lists this clonotype with a few counts. This material consisted of skin, taken from a tuberculin skin test site. This chain connects TRBV12-3 or TRBV12-4 to TRBJ2-5, with 12 bases identical to TRBD2. The TCR originated in an adult in good health. CDR3 nucleotide sequence: TGTGCCAGCAAAACCAGACTAGCGGGGGTGGAGACCCAGTACTTC. Translation gives CASKTRLAGVETQYF.